This T cell receptor (beta chain) was obtained from a study of T cells after yellow fever vaccination (dated by TCRdb to between 2018 and 2020). For the study in its entirety: Libraries from fractions with low cell numbers were prepared with the SMART-Seq v4 Ultra Low Input RNA kit. Blood was collected at multiple timepoints before and after primary and secondary immunization, and bulk PBMC replicates and cell subsets were isolated. Two healthy male donors made up the cohort, one aged 18 to 30 years and the other aged 30 to 39 years. To track T-cell clones before and after primary and booster YFV17D yellow fever vaccination, bulk TCR alpha and beta repertoires were sequenced longitudinally. The paper's findings and limits, for the study overall: A small fraction of clonotypes appeared in both the CD4 and CD8 compartments, likely as a result of convergent recombination. Because only a couple of donors were included in the study, the extent to which the findings can be generalized is limited. FACS-sorted repertoires could contain abundant contaminating clonotypes from the bulk population, so computational filtering was required. Most clones expanded after primary vaccination were re-detected after the booster (almost 98% of CD4 and about 88% of CD8), suggesting broad memory maintenance. Compared with the primary T-cell response, the secondary T-cell response was weaker but faster, peaking on day 5 rather than day 15.

Concerning this clonotype: Its specific antigen is unknown. The DNA is omitted, as the CDR3 cannot be located on it reliably, and the CDR3 follows TCRdb's listing.

In the paper's terms, the treatment or condition label means: live attenuated yellow fever vaccine strain. At every blood-draw timepoint, two biological replicates of bulk PBMCs were collected. A standard Ficoll-Paque protocol was used to isolate PBMCs from peripheral blood. TriZol was used to extract RNA from bulk PBMCs, from CD4 and CD8 fractions, and from dextramer-positive and dextramer-negative fractions. There are 20 amino acids in the CDR3, from cysteine to phenylalanine inclusive. Synthesis of TCR cDNA relied on 5'RACE template switching, a step that introduced a universal primer site along with unique molecular identifiers. Priming for cDNA synthesis came from both the TCR alpha and TCR beta constant segments. Libraries were amplified in two PCR steps, with sample barcodes and sequencing adapters added in the second step. Sequencing of libraries was performed on Illumina HiSeq 2500 (2x100 bp) or NovaSeq (2x150 bp). As for how the authors treated the data: MIGEC was used to demultiplex reads and collapse the reads into UMI consensus sequences, and MiXCR was used for V(D)J alignment. Using edgeR on replicate PBMC samples, clonotypes were called vaccine-responding if FDR was below 0.01 and the log2 fold change was above 5 up to day 15. Each bulk clonotype was labeled CD4 or CD8 based on which sequenced repertoire, CD4 or CD8, contained the clonotype at higher abundance. TCRdb handled the public reads itself, with Q25 trimming in fastp and clone calling in MiXCR, and kept productive beta chains. Rows merge per CDR3 protein into single entries with the most common DNA and genes. The V and J calls here are based on TCRdb, not the publication. This sample lists around 590,000 distinct CDR3 sequences; around 12% were detected once. More than 12% of the sample rests with the top ten.

Sequences were derived from PBMCs, sampled on the day of the yellow fever booster vaccination. This TCR derives from a man younger than 40 who received the YFV17D yellow fever vaccine. The V gene is TRBV7-5 and the J gene is TRBJ2-1; TRBD2 is the table's D call, not checked against the DNA. TRBV7-5 is a known pseudogene. The CDR3 in this case is CISVSPGSSGALSSYNEQFF.